This T cell receptor (beta chain) emerged from a study of stem cell transplantation in POMP-related autoinflammatory disease. Of note for this clone: Its antigen is unidentified.

CDR1 is WNHNN, CDR2 SYGVQD, per germline (reference sequence). The CDR3 is 16 amino acids. The trim removed 4 bases at V and 0 bases at J, leaving 6 bases unmatched. Broader study findings: In patients with PRAID, every analyzed T-cell subset tended to show lower diversity and higher clonality.

Clones were read by immunoSEQ multiplex PCR, and TCRdb kept only the in-frame ones, dropping some. The data show tens of thousands of clones, approximately 91% seen once. This chain uses TRBV10-1 with TRBJ2-1; the match to TRBD1 covers 7 bases. The source was CD4+ T cells from PBMCs, collected after stem cell transplantation. The source is a human patient with POMP-related autoinflammation and immune dysregulation (PRAID). Some T cells may have originated in the graft donor. CDR3 nucleotide sequence: TGCGCCAGCAGTGCCCGACAGGGAAGCTCCTACAATGAGCAGTTCTTC. Translating gives CASSARQGSSYNEQFF.